The 5 T cell receptor beta chains listed next were all sequenced from one sample in a study of tumor-infiltrating lymphocytes in primary liver carcinoma. Priming with a constant-region primer yielded TCR beta cDNA from roughly 490 ng total RNA. A slightly modified ARM-PCR protocol with three nested multiplex PCR rounds produced these TCR beta libraries. TRBV1-TRBV30 forward primers and a C-beta reverse primer were used in the first two PCR rounds, which each ran for around 11 cycles. A single record per CDR3 protein comes from TCRdb applying MiXCR to the multiplex PCR reads. The data hold almost 55,000 distinct CDR3 sequences, with about 73% observed a single time. Starting material for RNA and DNA co-extraction consisted of about 20-32 mg of unsorted bulk tissue. Sequencing was carried out using liver tumor tissue from sampling region 2. Subset specified: tumor region T2, inferior pole. Receptor source: a man aged 35-49 years with primary liver carcinoma and hepatitis B virus infection.

Note on this clonotype: With a much larger clone just one base away, this may be a read error. CDR3 sequence (DNA): TGTGTCATCAGTGCCGAGATGAACACTGAAGCTTTCTTT. This translates into CVISAEMNTEAFF. The J gene is TRBJ1-1, the V gene TRBV10-3; D gene uncertain. This CDR3 comprises 13 residues. Germline assignment: CDR1 ENHRY and CDR2 SYGVKD.

V usage is TRBV29-1 and J usage is TRBJ2-1; the D is unclear. Trimming pared 6 bases from V and 10 bases from J, leaving 22 bases between. Germline V gene data show CDR1 as SQVTM and CDR2 as ANQGSEA. The CDR3 sequence is 14 residues long. The CDR3 region is CSVARTLTESEQFF. For the CDR3, the DNA is TGCAGCGTCGCCAGAACGCTAACGGAAAGCGAGCAGTTCTTC.

As for this clonotype: Sequence at one end of the junction differs from germline and may be a read error. The V call is TRBV29-1, the J call TRBJ1-2; 7 nucleotides match TRBD1. Germline assignment: CDR1 SQVTM and CDR2 ANQGSEA. This CDR3 spans 15 amino acids. This CDR3 is CGVAGIGGAAYGYTF. CDR3 nucleotides: TGCGGCGTAGCCGGGATAGGGGGCGCTGCCTATGGCTACACCTTC.

As concerns this clonotype: No conserved phenylalanine or tryptophan ends this CDR3, so it is likely a read error. The CDR3 sequence is CANCPTSASYEQYS. CDR3 in DNA: TGTGCCAACTGCCCGACTAGCGCTTCCTACGAGCAGTACTCC. This chain connects TRBV6-1 to TRBJ2-7; 8 bases agree with TRBD2. There are 14 residues in the CDR3. The V segment lost 10 bases and the J segment 1 base; nucleotides outside the gene matches: 9. Germline CDR1 MNHNS, CDR2 SASEGT.

For this clonotype: At one end, the junction sequence differs from germline, possibly due to a read error. This chain uses TRBV29-1 with TRBJ2-1; 8 nucleotides agree with TRBD2. The germline CDR1 and CDR2 sequences are SQVTM and ANQGSEA. This CDR3 has 12 amino acids. The DNA for the CDR3 is TGTAGCGTCCGGGGGGGCTACAATGAGCAGTTCTTC. Residues: CSVRGGYNEQFF.